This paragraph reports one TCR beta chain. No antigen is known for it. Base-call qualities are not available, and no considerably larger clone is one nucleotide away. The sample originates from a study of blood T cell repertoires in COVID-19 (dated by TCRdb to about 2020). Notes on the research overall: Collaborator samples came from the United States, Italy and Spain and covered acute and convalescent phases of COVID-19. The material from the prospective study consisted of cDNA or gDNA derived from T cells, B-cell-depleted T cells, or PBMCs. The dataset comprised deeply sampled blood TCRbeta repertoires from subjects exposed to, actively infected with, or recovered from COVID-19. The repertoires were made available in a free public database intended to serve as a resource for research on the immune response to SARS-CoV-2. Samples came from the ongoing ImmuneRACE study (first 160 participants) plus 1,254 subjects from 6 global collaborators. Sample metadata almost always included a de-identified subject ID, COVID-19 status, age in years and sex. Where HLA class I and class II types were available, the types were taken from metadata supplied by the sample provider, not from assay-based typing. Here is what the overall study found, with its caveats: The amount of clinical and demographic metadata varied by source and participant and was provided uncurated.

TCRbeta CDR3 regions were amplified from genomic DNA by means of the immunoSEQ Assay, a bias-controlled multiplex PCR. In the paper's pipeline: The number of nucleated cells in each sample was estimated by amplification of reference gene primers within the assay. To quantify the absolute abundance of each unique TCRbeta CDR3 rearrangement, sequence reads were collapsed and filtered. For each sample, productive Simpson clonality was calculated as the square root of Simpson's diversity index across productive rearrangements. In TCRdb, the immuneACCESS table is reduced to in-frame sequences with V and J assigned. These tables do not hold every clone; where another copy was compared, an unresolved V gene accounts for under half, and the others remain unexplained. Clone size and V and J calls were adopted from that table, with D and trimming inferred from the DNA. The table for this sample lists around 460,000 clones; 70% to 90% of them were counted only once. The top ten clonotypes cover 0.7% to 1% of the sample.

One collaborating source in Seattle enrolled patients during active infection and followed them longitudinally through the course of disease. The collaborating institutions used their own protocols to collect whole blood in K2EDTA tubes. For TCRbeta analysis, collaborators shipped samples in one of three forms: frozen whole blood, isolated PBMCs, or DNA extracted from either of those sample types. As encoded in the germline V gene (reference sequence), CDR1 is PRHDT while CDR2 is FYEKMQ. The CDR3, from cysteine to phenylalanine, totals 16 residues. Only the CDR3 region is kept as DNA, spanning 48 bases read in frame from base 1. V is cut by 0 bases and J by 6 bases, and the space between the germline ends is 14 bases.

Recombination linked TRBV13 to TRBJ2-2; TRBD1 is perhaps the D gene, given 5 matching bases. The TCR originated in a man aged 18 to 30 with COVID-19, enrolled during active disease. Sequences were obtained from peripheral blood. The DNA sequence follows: TGTGCCAGCAGCTTAGGCCAGGGAAGGTTCGCCGGGGAGCTGTTTTTT. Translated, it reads CASSLGQGRFAGELFF.